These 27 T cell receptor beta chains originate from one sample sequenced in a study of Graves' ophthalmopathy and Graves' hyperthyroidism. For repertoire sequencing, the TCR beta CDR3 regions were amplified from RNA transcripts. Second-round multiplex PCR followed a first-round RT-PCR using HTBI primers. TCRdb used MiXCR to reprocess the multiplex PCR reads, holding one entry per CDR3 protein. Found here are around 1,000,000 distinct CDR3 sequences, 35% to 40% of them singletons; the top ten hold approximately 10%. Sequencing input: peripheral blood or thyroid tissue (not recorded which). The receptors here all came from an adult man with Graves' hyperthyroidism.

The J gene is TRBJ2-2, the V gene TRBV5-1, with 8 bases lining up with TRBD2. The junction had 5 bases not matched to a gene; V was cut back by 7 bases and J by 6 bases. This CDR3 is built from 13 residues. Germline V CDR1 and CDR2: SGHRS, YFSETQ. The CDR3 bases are TGCGCCAGCGGACTAGCTTACTCCGGGGAGCTGTTTTTT. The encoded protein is CASGLAYSGELFF. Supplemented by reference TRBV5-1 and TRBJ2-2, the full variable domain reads KAGVTQTPRYLIKTRGQQVTLSCSPISGHRSVSWYQQTPGQGLQFLFEYFSETQRNKGNFPGRFSGRQFSNSRSEMNVSTLELGDSALYLCASGLAYSGELFFGEGSRLTVL.

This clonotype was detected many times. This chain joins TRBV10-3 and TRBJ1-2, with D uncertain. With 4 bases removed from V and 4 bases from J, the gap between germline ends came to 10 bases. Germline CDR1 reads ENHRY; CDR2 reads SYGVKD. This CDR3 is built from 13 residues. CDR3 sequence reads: CAISAWLSYGYTF. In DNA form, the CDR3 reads TGTGCCATCAGTGCCTGGCTGAGCTATGGCTACACCTTC.

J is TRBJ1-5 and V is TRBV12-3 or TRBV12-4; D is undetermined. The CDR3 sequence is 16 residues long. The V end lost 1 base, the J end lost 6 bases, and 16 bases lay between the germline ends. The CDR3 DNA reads TGTGCCAGCAGTTTAGGCGTTCTCGTGGGGAGTCAGCCCCAGCATTTT. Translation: CASSLGVLVGSQPQHF.

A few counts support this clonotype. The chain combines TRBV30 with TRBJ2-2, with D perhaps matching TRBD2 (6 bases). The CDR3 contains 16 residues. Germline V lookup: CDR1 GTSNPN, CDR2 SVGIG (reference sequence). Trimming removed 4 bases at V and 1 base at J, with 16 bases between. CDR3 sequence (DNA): TGTGCCTGGATTTTGCGGGCTAGCGAGAACACCGGGGAGCTGTTTTTT. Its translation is CAWILRASENTGELFF. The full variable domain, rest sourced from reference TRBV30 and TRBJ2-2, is SQTIHQWPATLVQPVGSPLSLECTVEGTSNPNLYWYRQAAGRGLQLLFYSVGIGQISSEVPQNLSASRPQDRQFILSSKKLLLSDSGFYLCAWILRASENTGELFFGEGSRLTVL.

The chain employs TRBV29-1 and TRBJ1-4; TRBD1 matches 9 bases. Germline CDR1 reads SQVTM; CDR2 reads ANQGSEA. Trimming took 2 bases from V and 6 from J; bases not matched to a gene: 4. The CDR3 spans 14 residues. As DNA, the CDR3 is TGCAGCGTTGAAAGGGGACAGGGATATGAAAAACTGTTTTTT. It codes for CSVERGQGYEKLFF.

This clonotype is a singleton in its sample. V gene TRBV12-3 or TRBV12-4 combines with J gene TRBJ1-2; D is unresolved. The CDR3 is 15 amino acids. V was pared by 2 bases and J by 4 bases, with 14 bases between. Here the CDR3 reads CASSLSPATAYGYTF. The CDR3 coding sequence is TGTGCCAGCAGTTTATCCCCCGCGACCGCCTATGGCTACACCTTC.

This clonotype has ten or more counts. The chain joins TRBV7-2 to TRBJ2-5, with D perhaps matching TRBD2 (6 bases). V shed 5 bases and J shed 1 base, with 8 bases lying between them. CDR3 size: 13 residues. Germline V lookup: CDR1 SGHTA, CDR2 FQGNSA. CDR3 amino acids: CASSTRGQETQYF. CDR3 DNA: TGTGCCAGCAGCACGCGGGGCCAAGAGACCCAGTACTTC. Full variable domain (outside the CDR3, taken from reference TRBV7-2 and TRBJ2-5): GAGVSQSPSNKVTEKGKDVELRCDPISGHTALYWYRQSLGQGLEFLIYFQGNSAPDKSGLPSDRFSAERTGGSVSTLTIQRTQQEDSAVYLCASSTRGQETQYFGPGTRLLVL.

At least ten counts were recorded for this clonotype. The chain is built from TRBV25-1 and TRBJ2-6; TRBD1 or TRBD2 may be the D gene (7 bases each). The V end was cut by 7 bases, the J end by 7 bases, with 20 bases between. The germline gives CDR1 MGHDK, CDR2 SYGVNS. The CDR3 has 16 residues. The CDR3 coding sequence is TGTGCCAGCACCGGGGGAGGGGGCAGTGGTGCCAACGTCCTGACTTTC. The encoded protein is CASTGGGGSGANVLTF.

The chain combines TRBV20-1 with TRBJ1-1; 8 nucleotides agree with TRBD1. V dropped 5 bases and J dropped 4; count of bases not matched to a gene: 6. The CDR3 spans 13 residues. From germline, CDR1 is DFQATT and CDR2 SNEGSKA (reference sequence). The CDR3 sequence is CSAADRVSTEAFF. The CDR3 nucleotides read TGCAGTGCTGCGGACAGGGTATCCACTGAAGCTTTCTTT.

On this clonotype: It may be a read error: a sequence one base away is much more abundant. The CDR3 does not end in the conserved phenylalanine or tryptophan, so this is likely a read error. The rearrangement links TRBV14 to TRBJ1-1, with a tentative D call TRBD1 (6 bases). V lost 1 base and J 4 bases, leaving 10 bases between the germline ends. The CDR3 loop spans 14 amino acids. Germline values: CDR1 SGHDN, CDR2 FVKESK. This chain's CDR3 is CASSQVSRGTEAFS. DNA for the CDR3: TGTGCCAGCAGCCAAGTTAGCAGGGGCACTGAAGCTTTCTCT.

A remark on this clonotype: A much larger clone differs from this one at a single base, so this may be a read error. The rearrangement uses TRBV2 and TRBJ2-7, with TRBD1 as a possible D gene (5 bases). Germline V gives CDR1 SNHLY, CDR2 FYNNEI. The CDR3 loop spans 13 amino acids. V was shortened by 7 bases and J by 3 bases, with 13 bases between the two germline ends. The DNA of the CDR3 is TGTGCCAGCAATAGACAGAGACGCTACGAGCAGTACTTC. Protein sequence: CASNRQRRYEQYF.

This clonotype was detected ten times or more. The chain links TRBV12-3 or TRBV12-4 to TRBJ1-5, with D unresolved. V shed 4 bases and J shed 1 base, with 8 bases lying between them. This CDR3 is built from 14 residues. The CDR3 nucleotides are TGTGCCAGCAGTTGGGCAGAAAGCAATCAGCCCCAGCATTTT. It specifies CASSWAESNQPQHF.

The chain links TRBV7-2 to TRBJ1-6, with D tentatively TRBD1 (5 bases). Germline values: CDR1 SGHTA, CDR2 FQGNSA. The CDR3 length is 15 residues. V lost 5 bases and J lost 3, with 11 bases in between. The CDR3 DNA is TGTGCCAGCAGCCTAGGGGACGTCTATAATTCACCCCTCCACTTT. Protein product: CASSLGDVYNSPLHF.

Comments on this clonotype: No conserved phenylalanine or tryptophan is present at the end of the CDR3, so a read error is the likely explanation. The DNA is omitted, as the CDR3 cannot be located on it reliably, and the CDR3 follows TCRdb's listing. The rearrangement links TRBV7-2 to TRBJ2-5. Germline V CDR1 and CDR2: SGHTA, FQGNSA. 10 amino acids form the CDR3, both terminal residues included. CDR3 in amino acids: CASSYTHAGT.

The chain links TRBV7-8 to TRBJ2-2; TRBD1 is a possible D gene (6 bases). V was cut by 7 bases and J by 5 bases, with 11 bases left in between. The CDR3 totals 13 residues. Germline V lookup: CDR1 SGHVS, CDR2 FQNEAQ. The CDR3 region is CASKGQGTGELFF. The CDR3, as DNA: TGTGCCAGCAAGGGACAAGGGACCGGGGAGCTGTTTTTT.

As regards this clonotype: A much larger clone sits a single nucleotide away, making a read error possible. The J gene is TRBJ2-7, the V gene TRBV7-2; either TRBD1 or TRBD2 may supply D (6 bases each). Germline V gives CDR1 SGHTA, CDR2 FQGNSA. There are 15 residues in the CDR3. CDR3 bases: TGTGCCAGCAGCCTAGGAGGGGGAGGTGACTACGGGCAGTACTTC. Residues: CASSLGGGGDYGQYF.

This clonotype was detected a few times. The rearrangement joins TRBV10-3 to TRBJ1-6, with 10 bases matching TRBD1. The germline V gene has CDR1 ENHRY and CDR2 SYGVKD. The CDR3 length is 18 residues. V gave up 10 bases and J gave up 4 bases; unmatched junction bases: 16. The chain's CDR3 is CASSPILGQGLYNSPLHF. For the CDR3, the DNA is TGTGCCAGCAGCCCAATTCTGGGACAGGGGCTGTATAATTCACCCCTCCACTTT.

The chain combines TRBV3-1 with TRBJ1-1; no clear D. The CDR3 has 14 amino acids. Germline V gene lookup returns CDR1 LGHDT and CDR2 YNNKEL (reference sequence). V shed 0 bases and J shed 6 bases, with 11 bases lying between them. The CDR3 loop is CASSQEGRTSEAFF. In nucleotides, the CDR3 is TGTGCCAGCAGCCAAGAGGGGAGAACATCTGAAGCTTTCTTT.

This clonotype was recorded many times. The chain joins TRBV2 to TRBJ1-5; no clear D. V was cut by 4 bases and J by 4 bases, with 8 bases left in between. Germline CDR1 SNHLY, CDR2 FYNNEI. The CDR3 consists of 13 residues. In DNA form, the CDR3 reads TGTGCCAGCAGTGCAAGTACTAATCAGCCCCAGCATTTT. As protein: CASSASTNQPQHF.

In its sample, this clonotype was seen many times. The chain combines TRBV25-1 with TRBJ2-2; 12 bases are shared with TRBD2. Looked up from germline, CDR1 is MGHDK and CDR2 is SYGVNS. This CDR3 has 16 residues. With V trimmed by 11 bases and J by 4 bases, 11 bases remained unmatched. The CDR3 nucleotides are TGTGCCCCCCGGGCTAGCGGGGGGGCGTGCACCGGGGAGCTGTTTTTT. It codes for CAPRASGGACTGELFF.

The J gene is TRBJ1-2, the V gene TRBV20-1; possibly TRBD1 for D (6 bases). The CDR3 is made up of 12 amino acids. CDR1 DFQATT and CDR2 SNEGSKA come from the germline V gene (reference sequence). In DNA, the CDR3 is TGCAGGGCAGGGGACGTCCGCTATGGCTACACCTTC. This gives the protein CRAGDVRYGYTF.

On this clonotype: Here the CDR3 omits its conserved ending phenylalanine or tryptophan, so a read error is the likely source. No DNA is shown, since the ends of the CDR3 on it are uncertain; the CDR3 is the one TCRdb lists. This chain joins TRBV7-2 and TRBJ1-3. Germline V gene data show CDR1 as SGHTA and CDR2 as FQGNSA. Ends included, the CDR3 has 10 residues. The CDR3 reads CASSSKRLRV.

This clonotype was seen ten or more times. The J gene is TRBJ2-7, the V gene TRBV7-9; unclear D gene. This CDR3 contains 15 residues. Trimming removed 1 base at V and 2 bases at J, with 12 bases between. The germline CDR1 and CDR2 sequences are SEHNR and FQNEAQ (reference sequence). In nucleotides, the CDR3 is TGTGCCAGCAGCTTAGTTTCGGGCGCTCCCTACGAGCAGTACTTC. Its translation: CASSLVSGAPYEQYF. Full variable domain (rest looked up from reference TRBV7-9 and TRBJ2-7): DTGVSQNPRHKITKRGQNVTFRCDPISEHNRLYWYRQTLGQGPEFLTYFQNEAQLEKSRLLSDRFSAERPKGSFSTLEIQRTEQGDSAMYLCASSLVSGAPYEQYFGPGTRLTVT.

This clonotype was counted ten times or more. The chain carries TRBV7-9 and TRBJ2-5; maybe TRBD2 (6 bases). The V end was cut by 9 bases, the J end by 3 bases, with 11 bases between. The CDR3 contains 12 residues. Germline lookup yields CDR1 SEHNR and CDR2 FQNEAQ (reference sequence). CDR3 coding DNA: TGTGCCAGTAACTCGGGGGAAGAGACCCAGTACTTC. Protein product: CASNSGEETQYF.

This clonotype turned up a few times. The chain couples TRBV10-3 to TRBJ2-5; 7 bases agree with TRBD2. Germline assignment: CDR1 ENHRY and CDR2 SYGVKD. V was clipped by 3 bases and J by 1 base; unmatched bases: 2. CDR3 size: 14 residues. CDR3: CAISELASQETQYF. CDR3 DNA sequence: TGTGCCATCAGTGAACTAGCGAGCCAAGAGACCCAGTACTTC.

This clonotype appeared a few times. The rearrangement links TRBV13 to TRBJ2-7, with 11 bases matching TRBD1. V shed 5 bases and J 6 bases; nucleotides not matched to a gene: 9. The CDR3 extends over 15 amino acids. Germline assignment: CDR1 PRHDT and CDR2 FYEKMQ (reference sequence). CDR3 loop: CASSLRTGGPPEQYF. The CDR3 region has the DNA TGTGCCAGCAGCCTGCGGACAGGGGGCCCTCCCGAGCAGTACTTC.

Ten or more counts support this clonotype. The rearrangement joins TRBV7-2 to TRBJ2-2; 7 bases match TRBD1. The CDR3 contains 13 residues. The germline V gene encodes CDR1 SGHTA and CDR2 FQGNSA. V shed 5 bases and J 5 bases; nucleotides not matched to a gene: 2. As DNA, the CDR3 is TGTGCCAGCAGCCAACAGGGGACCGGGGAGCTGTTTTTT. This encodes CASSQQGTGELFF.